Following are 8 T cell receptor beta chains from one sample sequenced in a study. One entry per CDR3 protein, called by TCRdb with MiXCR from the RT-PCR reads. The top ten hold roughly 4% of the sample, which has approximately 720,000 distinct CDR3 sequences, 12% to 15% seen once. Sequenced: memory CD4+ T cells from blood. These receptors came from a female donor in good health, serving as a healthy control.

This clonotype was seen a handful of times. The rearrangement joins TRBV7-8 to TRBJ2-2; 7 nucleotides match TRBD1. The CDR3 is 20 amino acids. The germline CDR1 and CDR2 sequences are SGHVS and FQNEAQ. V dropped 5 bases and J dropped 0; count of bases not matched to a gene: 18. CDR3 DNA: TGTGCCAGCAGCCCTGGATACAGGACAGGTCTAAGGACGAACACCGGGGAGCTGTTTTTT. This codes for CASSPGYRTGLRTNTGELFF.

This clonotype was seen many times. The chain combines TRBV10-3 with TRBJ2-1; the D gene is possibly TRBD2 (6 bases). Trimming removed 8 bases at V and 6 bases at J, with 11 bases between. Germline V CDR1 and CDR2: ENHRY, SYGVKD. This CDR3 has 12 amino acids. In nucleotides, the CDR3 is TGTGCCATCGGGCAGGGACTCAATGAGCAGTTCTTC. Translated, it gives CAIGQGLNEQFF.

The chain recombines TRBV9 with TRBJ2-7; D is uncertain. The V gene lost 4 bases and the J gene lost 5 bases, with 10 bases spanning the gap. The CDR3 has 12 residues. Per germline, CDR1 SGDLS and CDR2 YYNGEE. The CDR3 protein is CASSRGKDEQYF. The CDR3 nucleotides are TGTGCCAGCAGCCGTGGGAAGGACGAGCAGTACTTC.

This clonotype was detected a few times. The rearrangement links TRBV27 to TRBJ2-6, with 7 bases matching TRBD1. Germline V CDR1 and CDR2: MNHEY, SMNVEV (reference sequence). Trimming took 5 bases from V and 0 from J; bases not matched to a gene: 4. This CDR3 region has 16 residues. The CDR3 loop is CASSQQGYSGANVLTF. CDR3 DNA sequence: TGTGCCAGCAGTCAACAGGGGTACTCTGGGGCCAACGTCCTGACTTTC.

This chain uses TRBV11-2 with TRBJ2-7; either TRBD1 or TRBD2 may fit D (6 bases each). Germline V lookup: CDR1 SGHAT, CDR2 FQNNGV. Trimming took off 7 bases at V and 3 bases at J, with 22 bases between the two ends. The CDR3 loop spans 16 amino acids. DNA of the CDR3: TGTGCCAGCACCGAGGGGGTTGGCGGGAACTTCTACGAGCAGTACTTC. Translation: CASTEGVGGNFYEQYF.

This rearrangement joins TRBV20-1 to TRBJ2-1; D not certain. The CDR3 extends over 13 amino acids. Trimming left V 1 base short and J 8 bases short, with 12 bases between. Germline V gene lookup returns CDR1 DFQATT and CDR2 SNEGSKA (reference sequence). In DNA form, the CDR3 reads TGCAGTGCTAGAGCGATGATTGGGGATGAGCAGTTCTTC. This translates into CSARAMIGDEQFF.

The rearrangement joins TRBV7-2 to TRBJ2-3; 9 bases are a match to TRBD1. The CDR3 has 16 amino acids. The germline CDR1 and CDR2 sequences are SGHTA and FQGNSA. Unmatched junction bases numbered 6, after V lost 3 bases and J lost 2 bases. CDR3 DNA: TGTGCCAGCAGCTTCGACTGGACAGGGGTCACAGATACGCAGTATTTT. Translated: CASSFDWTGVTDTQYF.

At least ten counts were recorded for this clonotype. The genes are TRBV15 and TRBJ2-7; tentatively, D is TRBD2 (6 bases). The length of the CDR3 is 15 residues. Looked up from germline, CDR1 is LNHNV and CDR2 is YYDKDF (reference sequence). V was clipped by 0 bases and J by 12 bases, with 21 bases between them. CDR3 amino acids: CATSRDPFGGTTRYF. In DNA, the CDR3 is TGTGCCACCAGCAGAGATCCGTTTGGCGGGACCACCAGGTACTTC.